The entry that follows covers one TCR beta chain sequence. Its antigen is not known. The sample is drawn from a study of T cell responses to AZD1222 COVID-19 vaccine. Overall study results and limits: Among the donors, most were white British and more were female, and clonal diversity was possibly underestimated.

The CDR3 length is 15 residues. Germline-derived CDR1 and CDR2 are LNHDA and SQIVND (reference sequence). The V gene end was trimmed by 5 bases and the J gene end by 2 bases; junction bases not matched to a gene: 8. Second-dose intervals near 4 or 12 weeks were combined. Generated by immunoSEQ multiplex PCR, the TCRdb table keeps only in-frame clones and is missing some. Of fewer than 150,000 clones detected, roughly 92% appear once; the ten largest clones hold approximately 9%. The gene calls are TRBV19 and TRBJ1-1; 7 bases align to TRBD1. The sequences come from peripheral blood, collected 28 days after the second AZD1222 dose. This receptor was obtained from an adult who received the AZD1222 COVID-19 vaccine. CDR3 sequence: CASSFQGVLNTEAFF. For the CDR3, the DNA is TGTGCCAGTAGTTTCCAGGGGGTACTAAACACTGAAGCTTTCTTT. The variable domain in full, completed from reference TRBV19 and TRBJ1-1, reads DGGITQSPKYLFRKEGQNVTLSCEQNLNHDAMYWYRQDPGQGLRLIYYSQIVNDFQKGDIAEGYSVSREKKESFPLTVTSAQKNPTAFYLCASSFQGVLNTEAFFGQGTRLTVV.